This TCR beta chain derives from a study of T cells in Graves' hyperthyroidism and ophthalmopathy. Overall study: Any treatment followed the collection of peripheral blood at initial diagnosis.

Study-level results: Ophthalmopathy got predicted by the model a median roughly 6.4 months before its onset.

Hyperthyroidism of Graves' type that showed no ophthalmopathy progression within 18 months was stable. Isolation of PBMCs was performed on around 9.3 ml fresh peripheral blood. On this clonotype itself: Its target is unknown.

The germline V and J ends were trimmed by 1 base and 2 bases, with 11 bases remaining between them. Per germline, CDR1 MDHEN and CDR2 SYDVKM. This CDR3 has 15 amino acids. Authors of the study amplified TCR beta CDR3 regions from RNA transcripts. First-round RT-PCR of the TCR CDR3 relied on the HTBI primer set. TCRdb re-called the multiplex PCR reads with MiXCR, one entry per CDR3 protein. The sample records 550,000 to 800,000 distinct CDR3 sequences, about a sixth being singletons. This sequence was found in a man between 18 and 29 years old with Graves' hyperthyroidism. The sequenced sample was blood. This chain links TRBV28 with TRBJ2-5, with D tentatively TRBD2 (6 bases). The CDR3 coding sequence is TGTGCCAGCAGTTTATTTAGCGGAGAACAAGAGACCCAGTACTTC. Residues: CASSLFSGEQETQYF. The variable domain in full, with the rest retrieved from reference TRBV28 and TRBJ2-5, is DVKVTQSSRYLVKRTGEKVFLECVQDMDHENMFWYRQDPGLGLRLIYFSYDVKMKEKGDIPEGYSVSREKKERFSLILESASTNQTSMYLCASSLFSGEQETQYFGPGTRLLVL.